The 11 T cell receptor beta chains presented below share a single source sample, sequenced in a study of blood T cell repertoires in COVID-19. Profiling relied on immunoSEQ multiplex PCR, and the TCRdb table lists in-frame clones only, not all of them. Here the sample spans 90,000 to 120,000 clones, more than 75% being singletons. Sequenced: peripheral blood. The origin of the receptors is a man over 45 with acute or convalescent COVID-19.

This chain connects TRBV5-1 to TRBJ2-1; 8 nucleotides match TRBD2. Germline V gene sequence: CDR1 SGHRS, CDR2 YFSETQ. The CDR3 has 17 amino acids. The V segment lost 1 base and the J segment 8 bases; nucleotides outside the gene matches: 14. The DNA of the CDR3 is TGCGCCAGCAGCTTGTTATCTCCGGGAGGGCCTTCGGATGAGCAGTTCTTC. It yields the protein CASSLLSPGGPSDEQFF.

The chain carries TRBV5-6 and TRBJ2-1, with 7 bases that match TRBD1. The V gene end was trimmed by 4 bases and the J gene end by 4 bases; junction bases not matched to a gene: 8. The length of the CDR3 is 15 residues. The germline gives CDR1 SGHDT, CDR2 YYEEEE. CDR3 DNA sequence: TGTGCCAGCAGCCCGCGATCGACAGGGTACAATGAGCAGTTCTTC. Its protein product is CASSPRSTGYNEQFF.

This sequence joins TRBV27 and TRBJ1-2; D uncertain. Germline CDR1 and CDR2: MNHEY and SMNVEV (reference sequence). Trimming shortened V by 2 bases and J by 0 bases, and 13 bases separated the two germline ends. This CDR3 comprises 16 residues. CDR3 amino acids: CASSLNLATSNYGYTF. The CDR3 nucleotides read TGTGCCAGCAGTTTAAATTTGGCGACTTCTAACTATGGCTACACCTTC.

The chain has TRBV30 and TRBJ1-4, with D unresolved. Looked up from germline, CDR1 is GTSNPN and CDR2 is SVGIG (reference sequence). V lost 0 bases and J 7 bases, leaving 12 bases between the germline ends. This CDR3 is built from 14 residues. CDR3: CAWSVWGGGEKLFF. CDR3 bases: TGTGCCTGGAGTGTATGGGGAGGCGGTGAAAAACTGTTTTTT.

The V gene is TRBV24-1, the J gene TRBJ1-2; weak D call: TRBD1 (5 bases). This CDR3 has 12 residues. The V and J ends lost 5 bases and 5 bases respectively, with 8 bases between them. CDR1 is KGHDR and CDR2 is SFDVKD in the germline V gene. Written as DNA, the CDR3 is TGTGCCACCAGTGCCCAGGGTTATGGCTACACCTTC. This translates into CATSAQGYGYTF.

V gene TRBV7-2 combines with J gene TRBJ2-2, with D possibly matching TRBD2 (6 bases). The CDR3 has 15 residues. In germline, CDR1 is SGHTA, CDR2 FQGNSA. Trimming removed 5 bases from V and 5 bases from J, with 15 bases in between. In DNA, the CDR3 is TGTGCCAGCAGCCAACTCGACGGGAGAACCGGGGAGCTGTTTTTT. Translating it yields CASSQLDGRTGELFF.

The chain uses TRBV7-9 and TRBJ2-1; D may be TRBD2 (6 bases). Trimming took off 5 bases at V and 10 bases at J, with 12 bases between the two ends. CDR1 is SEHNR and CDR2 is FQNEAQ in the germline V gene (reference sequence). The CDR3 contains 12 residues. The CDR3 protein is CASSLWREEQFF. The CDR3 nucleotides read TGTGCCAGCAGCCTCTGGCGGGAAGAGCAGTTCTTC. The entire variable domain, with the rest obtained from reference TRBV7-9 and TRBJ2-1, is as follows: DTGVSQNPRHKITKRGQNVTFRCDPISEHNRLYWYRQTLGQGPEFLTYFQNEAQLEKSRLLSDRFSAERPKGSFSTLEIQRTEQGDSAMYLCASSLWREEQFFGPGTRLTVL.

The chain has TRBV28 and TRBJ1-1, with a weak D call TRBD1 (5 bases). The CDR3 length is 15 residues. The germline V and J ends were trimmed by 2 bases and 1 base, with 11 bases remaining between them. Germline CDR1 reads MDHEN; CDR2 reads SYDVKM. This CDR3 is CASSLMDTSNTEAFF. The DNA for the CDR3 is TGTGCCAGCAGTTTAATGGACACCTCGAACACTGAAGCTTTCTTT.

This chain links TRBV7-2 with TRBJ2-1, with 15 bases fitting TRBD2. Losses at the gene ends were 1 base for V and 10 bases for J; bases not matched to a gene: 8. The CDR3 consists of 17 residues. Germline V gives CDR1 SGHTA, CDR2 FQGNSA. The CDR3 is CASSLEERGLAGGEQFF. Written as DNA, the CDR3 is TGTGCCAGCAGCTTAGAGGAGAGGGGACTAGCGGGAGGAGAGCAGTTCTTC. Complete variable domain (other parts from reference TRBV7-2 and TRBJ2-1): GAGVSQSPSNKVTEKGKDVELRCDPISGHTALYWYRQSLGQGLEFLIYFQGNSAPDKSGLPSDRFSAERTGGSVSTLTIQRTQQEDSAVYLCASSLEERGLAGGEQFFGPGTRLTVL.

The V call is TRBV7-9, the J call TRBJ1-1, with D perhaps matching TRBD1 (5 bases). This CDR3 is 14 amino acids long. Trimming left V 5 bases short and J 4 bases short, with 14 bases between. The V gene's germline CDR1 is SEHNR and CDR2 FQNEAQ (reference sequence). This chain's CDR3 is CASSAAGPGTEAFF. For the CDR3, the DNA is TGTGCCAGCAGCGCGGCAGGGCCAGGCACTGAAGCTTTCTTT. The full variable domain, in which reference TRBV7-9 and TRBJ1-1 provide the parts outside the CDR3, is DTGVSQNPRHKITKRGQNVTFRCDPISEHNRLYWYRQTLGQGPEFLTYFQNEAQLEKSRLLSDRFSAERPKGSFSTLEIQRTEQGDSAMYLCASSAAGPGTEAFFGQGTRLTVV.

This clone has just a few counts. The rearrangement links TRBV5-1 to TRBJ2-3, with a tentative D call TRBD1 (5 bases). The V gene lost 1 base and the J gene lost 1 base, with 13 bases spanning the gap. The CDR3 runs to 16 residues. Germline V CDR1 and CDR2: SGHRS, YFSETQ. CDR3 residues: CASSLLQGPGTDTQYF. CDR3 nucleotide sequence: TGCGCCAGCAGCTTGTTGCAGGGCCCTGGCACAGATACGCAGTATTTT.